The 18 T cell receptor beta chains in this list originate from one sample, sequenced in a study of T cell changes during pregnancy in multiple sclerosis. TCRdb keeps only in-frame clones here, not all; method: immunoSEQ multiplex PCR. The sample has 60,000 to 70,000 clones, 92% seen once. The specimen comprised peripheral blood, sampled in the second trimester of pregnancy. These receptors all stem from a female donor in good health, enrolled as a control in a pregnancy study.

This chain connects TRBV2 to TRBJ1-2; no clear D. Per the germline V gene, CDR1 is SNHLY and CDR2 is FYNNEI. V was shortened by 6 bases and J by 11 bases, with 10 bases between the two germline ends. The CDR3 has 10 residues. This chain's CDR3 is CASRVKSYTF. DNA of the CDR3: TGTGCCAGCAGGGTAAAGAGTTACACCTTC.

The chain recombines TRBV15 with TRBJ2-7; weak D call: TRBD1 (5 bases). V was cut by 1 base and J by 7 bases, with 14 bases left in between. The CDR3 runs 14 residues. Germline loops: CDR1 LNHNV, CDR2 YYDKDF (reference sequence). CDR3 DNA sequence: TGTGCCACCAGCAGAGTCGCAGGGTCAGGAGAGCAGTACTTC. Amino acid sequence: CATSRVAGSGEQYF. Filled out from reference TRBV15 and TRBJ2-7, the complete variable domain reads DAMVIQNPRYQVTQFGKPVTLSCSQTLNHNVMYWYQQKSSQAPKLLFHYYDKDFNNEADTPDNFQSRRPNTSFCFLDIRSPGLGDTAMYLCATSRVAGSGEQYFGPGTRLTVT.

The chain links TRBV7-9 to TRBJ2-5; D is perhaps TRBD2 (6 bases). In germline, CDR1 is SEHNR, CDR2 FQNEAQ (reference sequence). The CDR3 covers 16 residues. V lost 2 bases to trimming and J lost 5 bases, with 18 bases between them. CDR3 DNA sequence: TGTGCCAGCAGCTTACAGGGAACCTCTGGGGGGGAGACCCAGTACTTC. This codes for CASSLQGTSGGETQYF.

This rearrangement joins TRBV5-1 to TRBJ2-6; 9 bases align to TRBD2. V lost 3 bases and J lost 0; bases outside the gene matches: 13. From germline, CDR1 is SGHRS and CDR2 YFSETQ. The CDR3 runs to 20 residues. The CDR3 spells CASSSEPGTSFNSGANVLTF. DNA of the CDR3: TGCGCCAGCAGCTCGGAACCCGGGACTAGCTTTAACTCTGGGGCCAACGTCCTGACTTTC.

This chain links TRBV5-4 with TRBJ1-2, with D tentatively TRBD1 (6 bases). Germline CDR1 is SGHNT and CDR2 is YYREEE (reference sequence). With 4 bases removed from V and 9 bases from J, the gap between germline ends came to 16 bases. CDR3 length equals 13 residues. CDR3 region: CASSPTSGGSYTF. The CDR3 DNA is TGTGCCAGCAGCCCTACGAGTGGGGGCAGCTACACCTTC.

The chain has TRBV5-1 and TRBJ2-5; D possibly corresponds to TRBD1 (5 bases). From germline, CDR1 is SGHRS and CDR2 YFSETQ. With 4 bases removed from V and 0 bases from J, the gap between germline ends came to 16 bases. The CDR3 sequence is 16 residues long. CDR3 in amino acids: CASSDRRQKYQETQYF. The CDR3 nucleotides read TGCGCCAGCAGCGATCGCCGACAGAAGTACCAAGAGACCCAGTACTTC.

The rearrangement links TRBV7-8 to TRBJ2-5; 8 nucleotides agree with TRBD2. The CDR3 is made up of 17 amino acids. In germline, CDR1 is SGHVS, CDR2 FQNEAQ. V trimming: 2 bases; J trimming: 5 bases; junction bases outside the gene matches: 13. The CDR3 nucleotides are TGTGCCAGCAGCTTAACGGGGGGGGTCCACAAGTCGGAGACCCAGTACTTC. Translating gives CASSLTGGVHKSETQYF.

CDR3 sequence reads: CASSYGSAGGGEQYF. In DNA, the CDR3 is TGTGCCAGTAGTTACGGATCCGCGGGAGGTGGGGAGCAGTACTTC. The V and J genes are TRBV19 and TRBJ2-7; 8 bases fit TRBD2. CDR3 length equals 15 residues. V was pared by 5 bases and J by 7 bases, with 13 bases of the junction left unmatched. The V gene's germline CDR1 is LNHDA and CDR2 SQIVND (reference sequence).

This chain uses TRBV28 with TRBJ2-7; TRBD2 aligns across 10 bases. The germline gives CDR1 MDHEN, CDR2 SYDVKM. Trimming took 7 bases from V and 6 from J; bases not matched to a gene: 15. The CDR3 contains 16 residues. Here the CDR3 reads CASIRKLSGRVSEQYF. The CDR3 DNA is TGTGCCAGCATCCGCAAACTAAGCGGGAGGGTATCCGAGCAGTACTTC.

CDR3 nucleotide sequence: TGTGCCAGCAGCCAAGAGGGGACTAGCGGGCACCACAATGAGCAGTTCTTC. It encodes CASSQEGTSGHHNEQFF. This chain connects TRBV4-2 to TRBJ2-1, with 12 positions matching TRBD2. The ends lost 0 bases at V and 5 bases at J; junction bases unmatched: 5. This CDR3 has 17 amino acids. Germline loops: CDR1 LGHNA, CDR2 YNFKEQ.

J is TRBJ2-1 and V is TRBV2; D may be TRBD1 (7 bases). The CDR3 runs 14 residues. The germline CDR1 and CDR2 sequences are SNHLY and FYNNEI. The V end was cut by 4 bases, the J end by 8 bases, with 15 bases between. The CDR3 DNA follows: TGTGCCAGCAGTGGTTTGCCCAGGGGGGATGAGCAGTTCTTC. Amino acids: CASSGLPRGDEQFF. The full variable domain, completed using reference TRBV2 and TRBJ2-1, is EPEVTQTPSHQVTQMGQEVILRCVPISNHLYFYWYRQILGQKVEFLVSFYNNEISEKSEIFDDQFSVERPDGSNFTLKIRSTKLEDSAMYFCASSGLPRGDEQFFGPGTRLTVL.

The chain employs TRBV10-2 and TRBJ2-7; 9 bases fit TRBD2. After removal of 4 bases from V and 6 bases from J, the junction contained 10 bases not matched to a gene. The CDR3 has 15 residues. CDR1 is WSHSY, CDR2 SAAADI, per germline. CDR3 nucleotide sequence: TGCGCCAGCAGTGGATCTAGCGGGGCGCCCAGCGAGCAGTACTTC. Residues: CASSGSSGAPSEQYF.

V gene TRBV19 combines with J gene TRBJ2-3; perhaps TRBD2 as D (5 bases). The CDR3 contains 15 residues. Germline V gene sequence: CDR1 LNHDA, CDR2 SQIVND (reference sequence). V gave up 2 bases and J gave up 0 bases, with 9 bases separating them. CDR3 in DNA: TGTGCCAGTAGTATACTGGGCGGGAGCACAGATACGCAGTATTTT. It encodes CASSILGGSTDTQYF.

The V and J genes are TRBV6-5 and TRBJ2-7; TRBD1 might be the D (6 bases). CDR1 MNHEY and CDR2 SVGAGI come from the germline V gene. Trimming took 0 bases from V and 7 from J, leaving 10 bases between them. This CDR3 comprises 13 residues. CDR3 amino acids: CASSYSWGREQYF. As DNA, the CDR3 is TGTGCCAGCAGTTACTCGTGGGGGCGGGAGCAGTACTTC.

The gene calls are TRBV6-5 and TRBJ2-5, with D maybe TRBD1 (5 bases). V lost 2 bases and J lost 6, with 10 bases in between. CDR3 length: 13 residues. Germline values: CDR1 MNHEY, CDR2 SVGAGI. The chain's CDR3 is CASSYTGKQTQYF. The DNA of the CDR3 is TGTGCCAGCAGTTACACAGGAAAGCAGACCCAGTACTTC.

The chain combines TRBV27 with TRBJ1-4; the match to TRBD1 covers 11 bases. The CDR3 has 15 residues. V lost 5 bases to trimming and J lost 8 bases; unmatched junction nucleotides: 7. Germline V gene sequence: CDR1 MNHEY, CDR2 SMNVEV (reference sequence). For the CDR3, the DNA is TGTGCCAGCAGTAGAGTCCGGGACAGGGGGGAAAAACTGTTTTTT. It encodes CASSRVRDRGEKLFF.

With regard to this clone: The junction departs from germline at one end; a sequencing error may be responsible. The chain has TRBV30 and TRBJ2-1; D is unclear. CDR1 is GTSNPN and CDR2 is SVGIG in the germline V gene (reference sequence). The length of the CDR3 is 12 residues. CDR3 protein: CAWSVQATSSIF. CDR3 sequence (DNA): TGTGCCTGGAGTGTCCAGGCTACGAGTTCGATCTTC.

This clone has just one count. This chain uses TRBV28 with TRBJ2-7, with 8 bases that match TRBD2. There are 16 residues in the CDR3. In germline, CDR1 is MDHEN, CDR2 SYDVKM. Trimming at V came to 8 bases and at J to 3 bases, leaving 15 bases not matched to a gene. Written as DNA, the CDR3 is TGTGCCAGCTTCACGGCTAGCGGGTTCCCCCGCTACGAGCAGTACTTC. Amino acid sequence: CASFTASGFPRYEQYF. The full variable domain, rest sourced from reference TRBV28 and TRBJ2-7, is DVKVTQSSRYLVKRTGEKVFLECVQDMDHENMFWYRQDPGLGLRLIYFSYDVKMKEKGDIPEGYSVSREKKERFSLILESASTNQTSMYLCASFTASGFPRYEQYFGPGTRLTVT.